This T cell receptor (beta chain) derives from a study of chemoradiotherapy in HPV16-positive cancers. Study outcomes and limitations: The functional HPV-specific definition rests on just a couple of HPV16-positive patients. Candidate HPV-specific clones and E7-related TCR motifs grew in tumor during treatment.

The assay was immunoSEQ multiplex PCR, and TCRdb's table has in-frame clones only and misses some. The sample consists of about 25,000 clones, around 94% of them appearing once. As for this clone: Its antigen is currently unknown.

The sequence derives from a human donor with HPV-associated anogenital cancer. Sampling was performed from a patient who underwent chemoradiotherapy.

The CDR3 region has the DNA TGCGCCAGCAGCCCCCTTGACGTACCGGACATGAACACTGAAGCTTTCTTT. It encodes CASSPLDVPDMNTEAFF. V gene TRBV10-1 combines with J gene TRBJ1-1; possible D gene TRBD1, 5 bases. The CDR3 runs 17 residues. Germline CDR1 and CDR2: WNHNN and SYGVQD (reference sequence). V shed 6 bases and J shed 0 bases, with 20 bases lying between them.